This TCR beta chain was observed in a study of T cell clones after liver transplantation. Method: immunoSEQ multiplex PCR; TCRdb's copy keeps in-frame clones and lacks some. Of roughly 100,000 clones in the sample, approximately 78% are singletons; the top ten hold 0.99%. The CDR3 runs to 13 residues. Germline CDR1 and CDR2: MDHEN and SYDVKM. V shed 2 bases and J shed 3 bases, with 8 bases lying between them. Unstimulated PBMCs were sorted into CD3+CD4+ and CD3+CD8+ populations. This clone showed up just once. Sequencing used CD4+ T cells from blood, obtained before liver transplant. The V and J genes are TRBV28 and TRBJ2-7; a possible D gene is TRBD1 (6 bases). The clonotype comes from a human donor who received a liver transplant. This CDR3 is CASSLKGDYEQYF. CDR3 bases: TGTGCCAGCAGTTTAAAGGGGGACTACGAGCAGTACTTC.